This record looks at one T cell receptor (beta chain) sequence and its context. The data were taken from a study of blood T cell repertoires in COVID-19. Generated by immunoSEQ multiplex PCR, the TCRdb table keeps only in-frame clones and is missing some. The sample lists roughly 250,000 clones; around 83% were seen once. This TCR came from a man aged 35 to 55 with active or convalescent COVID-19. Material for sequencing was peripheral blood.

This chain's CDR3 is CASSLGHQFEAFF. The CDR3, as DNA: TGTGCCAGCAGCTTAGGACACCAGTTTGAAGCTTTCTTT. The rearrangement joins TRBV5-5 to TRBJ1-1; D might be TRBD1 (5 bases). V was cut by 2 bases and J by 7 bases, with 12 bases left in between. Per the germline V gene, CDR1 is SGHKS and CDR2 is YYEKEE (reference sequence). This CDR3 spans 13 amino acids.